One sample yielded the 25 T cell receptor beta chains listed below, sequenced in a study of cytomegalovirus exposure and HLA in healthy donors. Here immunoSEQ multiplex PCR was the method, and the copy in TCRdb shows in-frame clones only, minus some. This sample has 250,000 to 350,000 clones, with 75% to 90% found just once. The sample consisted of PBMCs. The origin of the receptors is a woman in her twenties or thirties in good health and CMV-seropositive.

V is TRBV18 and J is TRBJ1-5, with 9 bases identical to TRBD1. Trimming removed 3 bases from V and 5 bases from J; junction bases left unmatched: 2. The CDR3 extends over 14 amino acids. Germline V gene data show CDR1 as KGHSH and CDR2 as LQKENI. This CDR3 is CASSPRTGDQPQHF. The CDR3 DNA reads TGTGCCAGCTCACCGAGGACAGGGGATCAGCCCCAGCATTTT.

This rearrangement joins TRBV27 to TRBJ2-3, with TRBD2 matching over 7 bases. CDR1 MNHEY and CDR2 SMNVEV come from the germline V gene (reference sequence). The CDR3 runs 15 residues. V lost 3 bases, J lost 1 base, and 4 bases stayed unmatched. For the CDR3, the DNA is TGTGCCAGCAGTTTGCGGGAGCTGGGCACAGATACGCAGTATTTT. This encodes CASSLRELGTDTQYF.

This chain joins TRBV10-2 and TRBJ1-5; 10 bases align to TRBD1. The CDR3 totals 14 residues. CDR1 is WSHSY, CDR2 SAAADI, per germline. The V segment lost 4 bases and the J segment 6 bases; nucleotides outside the gene matches: 3. The CDR3 nucleotides are TGCGCCAGCAGTGGGGACAGGGGAGGTCAGCCCCAGCATTTT. It encodes CASSGDRGGQPQHF.

This CDR3 reads CASSLRRGNLHNSPLHF. Written as DNA, the CDR3 is TGTGCCAGCAGTTTACGAAGGGGTAATCTGCATAATTCACCCCTCCACTTT. The chain carries TRBV27 and TRBJ1-6, with a weak D call TRBD1 (5 bases). This CDR3 is 17 amino acids long. Deletions cut 2 bases from V and 5 bases from J, with 16 bases between. From germline, CDR1 is MNHEY and CDR2 SMNVEV (reference sequence).

This chain links TRBV28 with TRBJ2-1, with D unclear. CDR1 and CDR2 from the germline V gene are MDHEN and SYDVKM. The CDR3 contains 14 residues. Trimming shortened V by 2 bases and J by 3 bases, and 8 bases separated the two germline ends. CDR3 DNA sequence: TGTGCCAGCAGTTTAGTACCGGACTACAATGAGCAGTTCTTC. As protein: CASSLVPDYNEQFF.

The V and J genes are TRBV14 and TRBJ2-3; the D is unclear. The length of the CDR3 is 11 residues. V lost 4 bases and J lost 7, with 6 bases in between. Germline V gene data show CDR1 as SGHDN and CDR2 as FVKESK. The CDR3 loop is CASSLQHTQYF. The CDR3 bases are TGTGCCAGCAGCCTCCAACATACGCAGTATTTT.

The CDR3 protein is CASSTRGLPNTEAFF. The DNA for the CDR3 is TGTGCCAGCAGTACCAGGGGTTTACCTAACACTGAAGCTTTCTTT. The chain is built from TRBV2 and TRBJ1-1; TRBD1 might be the D (6 bases). Per germline, CDR1 SNHLY and CDR2 FYNNEI. This CDR3 is 15 amino acids long. V lost 5 bases, J lost 2 bases, and 15 bases lay in between.

This clone was detected a few times. This chain uses TRBV6-5 with TRBJ2-3, with 8 bases lining up with TRBD1. CDR1 and CDR2 from the germline V gene are MNHEY and SVGAGI. CDR3 length equals 16 residues. V lost 2 bases to trimming and J lost 2 bases; unmatched junction nucleotides: 6. The CDR3 DNA follows: TGTGCCAGCAGTTACGGACAGGGATACAACACAGATACGCAGTATTTT. This gives the protein CASSYGQGYNTDTQYF.

The chain carries TRBV27 and TRBJ1-1, with TRBD1 matching over 10 bases. Per the germline V gene, CDR1 is MNHEY and CDR2 is SMNVEV (reference sequence). V was pared by 5 bases and J by 6 bases, with 18 bases of the junction left unmatched. CDR3 length: 18 amino acids. Here the CDR3 reads CASSKSGTGAPRLAEAFF. The CDR3 region has the DNA TGTGCCAGCAGTAAATCCGGGACAGGGGCACCGAGGTTAGCTGAAGCTTTCTTT.

The rearrangement joins TRBV2 to TRBJ1-5; TRBD1 might be the D (5 bases). Germline CDR1 and CDR2: SNHLY and FYNNEI. CDR3 length equals 15 residues. Trimming shortened V by 7 bases and J by 3 bases, and 16 bases separated the two germline ends. Written as DNA, the CDR3 is TGTGCCAGCAAAATGACAGTCTATGACAATCAGCCCCAGCATTTT. Its protein product is CASKMTVYDNQPQHF. Full variable domain (rest looked up from reference TRBV2 and TRBJ1-5): EPEVTQTPSHQVTQMGQEVILRCVPISNHLYFYWYRQILGQKVEFLVSFYNNEISEKSEIFDDQFSVERPDGSNFTLKIRSTKLEDSAMYFCASKMTVYDNQPQHFGDGTRLSIL.

The rearrangement links TRBV6-6 to TRBJ1-1; D call uncertain. The CDR3 contains 13 residues. The V gene lost 5 bases and the J gene lost 5 bases, with 12 bases spanning the gap. Germline loops: CDR1 MNHNY, CDR2 SVGAGI (reference sequence). CDR3 nucleotides: TGTGCCAGCAGTCCCAGGTCAGAAACTGAAGCTTTCTTT. This encodes CASSPRSETEAFF.

The chain recombines TRBV29-1 with TRBJ2-1, with TRBD2 matching over 10 bases. Germline V lookup: CDR1 SQVTM, CDR2 ANQGSEA. The CDR3 covers 18 residues. V shed 2 bases and J 2 bases; nucleotides not matched to a gene: 12. CDR3 residues: CSVEPPRIAGGAYNEQFF. The CDR3 DNA follows: TGCAGCGTTGAACCCCCCCGAATAGCGGGAGGCGCCTACAATGAGCAGTTCTTC.

The gene calls are TRBV5-1 and TRBJ2-7, with no clear D. Per the germline V gene, CDR1 is SGHRS and CDR2 is YFSETQ. V was shortened by 6 bases and J by 7 bases, with 17 bases between the two germline ends. There are 13 residues in the CDR3. The CDR3 protein is CASTPSSAPEQYF. In nucleotides, the CDR3 is TGCGCCAGCACCCCGAGCAGCGCCCCTGAGCAGTACTTC.

J is TRBJ2-7 and V is TRBV7-2, with a tentative D call TRBD1 (6 bases). The CDR3 runs to 13 residues. V shed 5 bases and J shed 4 bases, with 12 bases lying between them. Germline V gene lookup returns CDR1 SGHTA and CDR2 FQGNSA. CDR3 coding DNA: TGTGCCAGCAGCCAGGGGTTAAGGTACGAGCAGTACTTC. Translation gives CASSQGLRYEQYF.

This rearrangement joins TRBV9 to TRBJ2-7, with unresolved D. The V and J ends lost 0 bases and 2 bases respectively, with 9 bases between them. Germline CDR1 reads SGDLS; CDR2 reads YYNGEE. The CDR3 sequence is 14 residues long. The CDR3 coding sequence is TGTGCCAGCAGCGTAGGCCAGGCTACCTACGAGCAGTACTTC. Translated, it gives CASSVGQATYEQYF.

V and J are TRBV6-6 and TRBJ1-4; 11 bases are a match to TRBD1. The germline V gene encodes CDR1 MNHNY and CDR2 SVGAGI (reference sequence). CDR3 length: 14 residues. V was clipped by 4 bases and J by 8 bases; unmatched bases: 3. The CDR3 region has the DNA TGTGCCAGCAGTTTACGGACAGGGGGCGAAAAACTGTTTTTT. It specifies CASSLRTGGEKLFF.

This chain connects TRBV4-1 to TRBJ2-5, with 7 positions matching TRBD2. The junction had 12 bases not matched to a gene; V was cut back by 5 bases and J by 0 bases. This CDR3 region has 17 residues. Germline V gives CDR1 MGHRA, CDR2 YSYEKL. The chain's CDR3 is CASSVSGRAPYQETQYF. The CDR3 region has the DNA TGCGCCAGCAGCGTTAGCGGGCGGGCACCGTACCAAGAGACCCAGTACTTC.

The CDR3 DNA is TGTGCCAGCAGTTATTCCTCGAGCACAGATACGCAGTATTTT. Its translation: CASSYSSSTDTQYF. The chain joins TRBV6-5 to TRBJ2-3; D is undetermined. In germline, CDR1 is MNHEY, CDR2 SVGAGI. The CDR3 covers 14 residues. The germline V and J ends were trimmed by 3 bases and 0 bases, with 7 bases remaining between them.

The sample holds one count of this clone. The chain is built from TRBV30 and TRBJ1-2, with 11 positions matching TRBD1. V was clipped by 5 bases and J by 4 bases; unmatched bases: 6. The length of the CDR3 is 14 residues. The V gene's germline CDR1 is GTSNPN and CDR2 SVGIG (reference sequence). CDR3 in DNA: TGTGCCTGGGGAGTCGGGACAGGGGGCTATGGCTACACCTTC. Translation: CAWGVGTGGYGYTF.

CDR3 coding DNA: TGCGCCAGCAGCCAAATGACGACAGGCTCCTATGGCTACACCTTC. The encoded protein is CASSQMTTGSYGYTF. J is TRBJ1-2 and V is TRBV4-3; TRBD1 is a possible D gene (6 bases). The CDR3 consists of 15 residues. Germline CDR1 and CDR2: LGHNA and YSLEER. V was pared by 2 bases and J by 4 bases, with 14 bases between.

The chain carries TRBV6-5 and TRBJ2-7; D remains unclear. CDR3 length: 12 amino acids. With 2 bases removed from V and 2 bases from J, the gap between germline ends came to 4 bases. Germline CDR1 and CDR2: MNHEY and SVGAGI. The CDR3 nucleotides are TGTGCCAGCAGTTACGGGCCCTACGAGCAGTACTTC. As protein: CASSYGPYEQYF.

V usage is TRBV7-2 and J usage is TRBJ2-2, with D uncertain. V lost 5 bases to trimming and J lost 3 bases, with 4 bases between them. Germline CDR1 is SGHTA and CDR2 is FQGNSA. This CDR3 is built from 12 residues. CDR3 sequence: CASSLYTGELFF. CDR3 nucleotides: TGTGCCAGCAGCCTATACACCGGGGAGCTGTTTTTT.

The chain links TRBV5-4 to TRBJ2-1; D is uncertain. CDR1 and CDR2 (germline): SGHNT, YYREEE (reference sequence). V gave up 5 bases and J gave up 0 bases, with 15 bases separating them. This CDR3 region has 16 residues. The CDR3 loop reads CASSGVGSGSYNEQFF. The CDR3 region has the DNA TGTGCCAGCAGTGGCGTGGGCTCGGGCTCCTACAATGAGCAGTTCTTC.

The V gene is TRBV7-3, the J gene TRBJ2-2; the match to TRBD1 covers 8 bases. Germline CDR1 is SGHTA and CDR2 is FQGTGA. CDR3 size: 16 residues. Germline trimming cut 0 bases from V and 1 base from J; bases unmatched to any gene: 1. CDR3 sequence reads: CASSLTTGVNTGELFF. As DNA, the CDR3 is TGTGCCAGCAGCTTAACGACAGGGGTGAACACCGGGGAGCTGTTTTTT.

The chain carries TRBV5-5 and TRBJ1-2; the D is unclear. Trimming pared 0 bases from V and 1 base from J, leaving 10 bases between. The CDR3 loop spans 15 amino acids. Germline CDR1 SGHKS, CDR2 YYEKEE (reference sequence). The CDR3 sequence: CASSLVPDDNYGYTF. DNA for the CDR3: TGTGCCAGCAGCTTGGTCCCAGACGATAACTATGGCTACACCTTC. The full variable domain, completed using reference TRBV5-5 and TRBJ1-2, is DAGVTQSPTHLIKTRGQQVTLRCSPISGHKSVSWYQQVLGQGPQFIFQYYEKEERGRGNFPDRFSARQFPNYSSELNVNALLLGDSALYLCASSLVPDDNYGYTFGSGTRLTVV.